This is a list of T cell receptor beta chains from one sample in a study of cytomegalovirus exposure and HLA in healthy donors. Assay used: immunoSEQ multiplex PCR; TCRdb lists only in-frame clones, some missing. The repertoire consists of 150,000 to 200,000 clones, with 81% occurring once and the leading ten covering roughly 4.4%. Input material: PBMCs. The receptors derive from a woman aged 18-29 years in good health and CMV-seropositive. Both conserved end residues are part of each CDR3. D genes are given only for firm matches. The size of a clone is reported for some rows only, either as once, few or many, or as a class for expanded clones.

CDR3nt	CDR3aa	abundance	v_gene	j_gene	d_gene
TGTGCCAGCAGCTTCACGGGGGGTGACACAGATACGCAGTATTTT	CASSFTGGDTDTQYF	NA	TRBV7-3	TRBJ2-3	TRBD2
TGCAGTGCTACCGGGAACTATGGCTACACCTTC	CSATGNYGYTF	NA	TRBV20-1	TRBJ1-2	NA
TGCGCCAGCAGCCAGGGGGCGAACGGCTATAATTCACCCCTCCACTTT	CASSQGANGYNSPLHF	NA	TRBV5-1	TRBJ1-6	TRBD1
TGTGCCAGCAGCGTAGCTCCGGGGGAACGCACAGATACGCAGTATTTT	CASSVAPGERTDTQYF	NA	TRBV9	TRBJ2-3	NA
TGCGCCAGCAGCCAAGAAACAGCTTTGAACACCGGGGAGCTGTTTTTT	CASSQETALNTGELFF	NA	TRBV4-3	TRBJ2-2	NA
TGTGCCATCAGTGACCCGGGGAATTCACCCCTCCACTTT	CAISDPGNSPLHF	once	TRBV10-3	TRBJ1-6	NA
TGTGCCAGCAGCTTGGTCCGGGAAGAGACCCAGTACTTC	CASSLVREETQYF	NA	TRBV7-9	TRBJ2-5	NA
TGTGCCAGTAGTTACAGGACGGCGGAGACCCAGTACTTC	CASSYRTAETQYF	NA	TRBV19	TRBJ2-5	NA
TGCAGCGCCGGACAGGGGCTCGAGCAGTACTTC	CSAGQGLEQYF	NA	TRBV29-1	TRBJ2-7	TRBD1
TGTGCCAGCAGTTACTTACCGGGGGGGGCAAGGAACACTGAAGCTTTCTTT	CASSYLPGGARNTEAFF	NA	TRBV7-6	TRBJ1-1	NA
TGTGCCAGCAGCCCGGCCGGGGGGAGTACTTTAGCCAAAAACATTCAGTACTTC	CASSPAGGSTLAKNIQYF	NA	TRBV7-9	TRBJ2-4	TRBD2
TGTGCCAGCTTGCGGGGGGACACAGATACGCAGTATTTT	CASLRGDTDTQYF	NA	TRBV28	TRBJ2-3	TRBD2
TGTGCCAGCAGGGGAACCAGGGGGAATTCACCCCTCCACTTT	CASRGTRGNSPLHF	NA	TRBV5-4	TRBJ1-6	TRBD1
TGTGCCAGCAGCCCCCTAGCGGGGGCCGCCACCGGGGAGCTGTTTTTT	CASSPLAGAATGELFF	NA	TRBV4-2	TRBJ2-2	TRBD2
TGTGCCAGCAGGTCTGTAGGGGGCCTAATGAATAATTCACCCCTCCACTTT	CASRSVGGLMNNSPLHF	NA	TRBV13	TRBJ1-6	TRBD1
TGTGCCAGCAGCTTATTAGGGGGGGGGAGGTCAGATACGCAGTATTTT	CASSLLGGGRSDTQYF	once	TRBV7-2	TRBJ2-3	NA
TGTGCCAGCAGTGAAGCCACAACACAGGGTTTTTTGGGTGGCTACACCTTC	CASSEATTQGFLGGYTF	NA	TRBV6-1	TRBJ1-2	NA
TGTGCCAGCAGCTTACGGGGATGGGACACTGAAGCTTTCTTT	CASSLRGWDTEAFF	NA	TRBV11-3	TRBJ1-1	NA
TGTGCCAGTAAAATGCAGGCGGGGGCGGAGACCCAGTACTTC	CASKMQAGAETQYF	NA	TRBV19	TRBJ2-5	NA
TGTGCCAGCAGCTTAGTTCGGCTAGCGGGGGTGGAGACCCAGTACTTC	CASSLVRLAGVETQYF	NA	TRBV7-6	TRBJ2-5	TRBD2
TGTGCCACCAGCGGACTGGCTACAGATACGCAGTATTTT	CATSGLATDTQYF	NA	TRBV15	TRBJ2-3	NA
TGTGCCAGCAGTGAATACAGGGCCCTAGAACCCCTCCACTTT	CASSEYRALEPLHF	NA	TRBV28	TRBJ1-6	NA